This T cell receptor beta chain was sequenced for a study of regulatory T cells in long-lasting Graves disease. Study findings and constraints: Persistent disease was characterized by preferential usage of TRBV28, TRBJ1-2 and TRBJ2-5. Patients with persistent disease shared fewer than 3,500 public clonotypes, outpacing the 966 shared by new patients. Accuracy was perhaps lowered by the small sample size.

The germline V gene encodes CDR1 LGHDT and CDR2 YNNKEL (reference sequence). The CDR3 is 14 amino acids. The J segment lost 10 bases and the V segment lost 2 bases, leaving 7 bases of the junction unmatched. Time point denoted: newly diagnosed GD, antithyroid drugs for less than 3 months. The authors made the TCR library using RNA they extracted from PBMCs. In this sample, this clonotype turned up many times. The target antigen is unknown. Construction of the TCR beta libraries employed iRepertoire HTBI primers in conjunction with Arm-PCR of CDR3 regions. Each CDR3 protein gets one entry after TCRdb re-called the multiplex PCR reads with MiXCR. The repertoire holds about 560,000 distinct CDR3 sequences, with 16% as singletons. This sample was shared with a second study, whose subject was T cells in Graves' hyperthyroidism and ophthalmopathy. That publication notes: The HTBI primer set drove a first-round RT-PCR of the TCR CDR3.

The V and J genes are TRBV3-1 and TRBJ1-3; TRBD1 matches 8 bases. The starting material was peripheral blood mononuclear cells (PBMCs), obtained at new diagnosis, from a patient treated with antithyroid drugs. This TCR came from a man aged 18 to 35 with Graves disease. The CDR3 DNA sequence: TGTGCCAGCAGCCAACAGACAGGGGACGAAACCATATATTTT. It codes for CASSQQTGDETIYF.